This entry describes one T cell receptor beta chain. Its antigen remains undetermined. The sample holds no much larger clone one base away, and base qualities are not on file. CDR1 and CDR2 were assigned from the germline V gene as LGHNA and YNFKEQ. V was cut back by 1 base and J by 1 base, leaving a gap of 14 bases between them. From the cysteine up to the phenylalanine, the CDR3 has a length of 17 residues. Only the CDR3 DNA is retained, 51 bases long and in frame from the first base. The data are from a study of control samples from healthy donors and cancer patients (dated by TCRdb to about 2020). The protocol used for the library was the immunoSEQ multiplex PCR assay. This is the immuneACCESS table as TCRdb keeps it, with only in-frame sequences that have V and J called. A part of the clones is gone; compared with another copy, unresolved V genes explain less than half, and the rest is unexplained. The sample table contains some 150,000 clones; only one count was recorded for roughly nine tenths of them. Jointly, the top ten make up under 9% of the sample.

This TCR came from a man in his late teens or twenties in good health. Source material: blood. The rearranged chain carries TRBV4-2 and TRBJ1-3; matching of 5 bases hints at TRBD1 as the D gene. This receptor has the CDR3 CASSQVGDSVSGNTIYF. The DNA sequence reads TGTGCCAGCAGCCAAGTAGGAGACAGTGTTTCTGGAAACACCATATATTTT.